A selection of T cell receptor beta chains follows, all from one sample in a study of technical replicates of blood from a few donors. Sequenced by immunoSEQ multiplex PCR; TCRdb stores in-frame clones only, minus some. The top ten clones hold over 4.5% of a sample with about 64,000 clones, 86% of them seen once. The sequenced sample was PBMCs. All receptors come from a human donor in good health. Some clones in this sample may be carry-over from other donors' samples. CDR3s include the opening cysteine and the closing phenylalanine or tryptophan. A D gene is named only where the DNA matches it firmly. Clone size appears in some rows only: once, few, many, or a class for an expanded clone.

abundance	j_gene	d_gene	v_gene	CDR3aa	CDR3nt
-	TRBJ1-4	TRBD1	TRBV4-3	CASSQGQGGNEKLFF	TGCGCCAGCAGCCAGGGACAGGGCGGGAATGAAAAACTGTTTTTT
-	TRBJ2-7	-	TRBV29-1	CSSPGQGIVSTYEQYF	TGCAGCTCCCCCGGGCAGGGTATAGTTTCAACCTACGAGCAGTACTTC
-	TRBJ2-5	TRBD2	TRBV29-1	CSVERSGRAQETQYF	TGCAGCGTTGAACGAAGCGGGAGGGCTCAAGAGACCCAGTACTTC
-	TRBJ2-1	-	TRBV11-2	CASSPGLPYNEQFF	TGTGCCAGCAGCCCGGGACTTCCCTACAATGAGCAGTTCTTC
-	TRBJ2-5	-	TRBV7-8	CASSPIADLKETQYF	TGTGCCAGCAGCCCTATAGCGGACCTTAAAGAGACCCAGTACTTC
few	TRBJ2-7	TRBD2	TRBV23-1	CASRRPGPLGGTPLFYEQYF	TGCGCCAGCAGAAGACCGGGACCACTGGGGGGGACCCCACTTTTCTACGAGCAGTACTTC
-	TRBJ1-5	-	TRBV5-1	CASSLGGDNQPQHF	TGCGCCAGCAGCTTAGGAGGGGACAATCAGCCCCAGCATTTT
-	TRBJ2-1	-	TRBV29-1	CSVAAVPYNEQFF	TGCAGCGTTGCGGCGGTCCCTTACAATGAGCAGTTCTTC
-	TRBJ2-3	-	TRBV29-1	CSVVGQLRTDTQYF	TGCAGCGTTGTAGGACAGCTCCGCACAGATACGCAGTATTTT
-	TRBJ2-3	-	TRBV4-3	CASSQDPRDTQYF	TGCGCCAGCAGCCAAGATCCCCGGGATACGCAGTATTTT
-	TRBJ1-4	TRBD1	TRBV30	CAWTSQGAGFEKLFF	TGTGCCTGGACCAGTCAGGGGGCCGGGTTTGAAAAACTGTTTTTT
-	TRBJ1-2	-	TRBV19	CASTTDSNYGYTF	TGTGCCAGTACAACAGATTCTAACTATGGCTACACCTTC
-	TRBJ2-5	-	TRBV5-8	CASRSRVYQETQYF	TGTGCCAGCAGATCCCGGGTGTACCAAGAGACCCAGTACTTC
-	TRBJ2-2	-	TRBV4-3	CASSQDRGNTGELFF	TGCGCCAGCAGCCAAGACAGGGGGAACACCGGGGAGCTGTTTTTT
once	TRBJ2-5	-	TRBV9	CASSAGSLYQETQYF	TGTGCCAGCAGCGCTGGTAGCTTGTACCAAGAGACCCAGTACTTC
-	TRBJ1-2	TRBD1	TRBV2	CASSGTGDRGGYTF	TGTGCCAGCAGTGGGACAGGGGATAGAGGCGGCTACACCTTC
-	TRBJ2-3	TRBD1	TRBV14	CASSQEGTGQYF	TGTGCCAGCAGCCAAGAGGGGACAGGGCAGTATTTT
-	TRBJ1-1	TRBD1	TRBV6-5	CASSYAGQGRNTEAFF	TGTGCCAGCAGTTATGCGGGACAGGGAAGGAACACTGAAGCTTTCTTT
-	TRBJ2-1	-	TRBV7-9	CAADPEGGRAFRYNEQFF	TGTGCAGCGGACCCCGAGGGGGGGAGGGCCTTTCGCTACAATGAGCAGTTCTTC
-	TRBJ2-1	TRBD2	TRBV6-4	CASSSTGTSGSNEQFF	TGTGCCAGCAGTTCCACCGGGACTAGCGGGAGTAATGAGCAGTTCTTC
-	TRBJ2-3	-	TRBV7-6	CASSQVGDTQYF	TGTGCCAGCAGCCAGGTGGGCGATACGCAGTATTTT
-	TRBJ2-1	TRBD2	TRBV7-3	CASSSTSGGLDEQFF	TGTGCCAGCAGCAGCACTAGCGGGGGGTTAGATGAGCAGTTCTTC
-	TRBJ1-2	-	TRBV10-3	CAISESSGTNYGYTF	TGTGCCATCAGTGAGTCGTCAGGGACTAACTATGGCTACACCTTC
-	TRBJ2-5	TRBD1	TRBV9	CASSPTGGRVETQYF	TGTGCCAGCAGCCCGACAGGGGGCAGAGTAGAGACCCAGTACTTC
-	TRBJ2-7	TRBD1	TRBV6-1	CASREHPPGQGAYEQYF	TGTGCCAGCAGAGAACATCCCCCCGGACAGGGGGCCTACGAGCAGTACTTC
-	TRBJ1-5	-	TRBV28	CASSQSGTRNQPQHF	TGTGCCAGCAGCCAGTCAGGTACGCGCAATCAGCCCCAGCATTTT
-	TRBJ2-3	-	TRBV5-1	CASSLVGTDTQYF	TGCGCCAGCAGCTTGGTCGGTACAGATACGCAGTATTTT
-	TRBJ2-1	TRBD2	TRBV30	CAWSVWLAGLRAYNEQFF	TGTGCCTGGAGTGTGTGGCTAGCGGGCCTAAGGGCCTACAATGAGCAGTTCTTC